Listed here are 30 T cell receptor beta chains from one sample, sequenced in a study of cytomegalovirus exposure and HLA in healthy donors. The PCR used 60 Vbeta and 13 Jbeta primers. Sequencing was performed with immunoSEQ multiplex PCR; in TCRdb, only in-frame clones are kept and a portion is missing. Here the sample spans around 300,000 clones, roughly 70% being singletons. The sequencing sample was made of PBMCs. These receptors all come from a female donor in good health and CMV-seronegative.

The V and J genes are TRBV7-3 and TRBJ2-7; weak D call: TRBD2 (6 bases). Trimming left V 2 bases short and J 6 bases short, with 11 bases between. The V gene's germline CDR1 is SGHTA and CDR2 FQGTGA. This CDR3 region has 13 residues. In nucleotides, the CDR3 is TGTGCCAGCAGCTTAGCGGGAATCGGCGAGCAGTACTTC. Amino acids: CASSLAGIGEQYF.

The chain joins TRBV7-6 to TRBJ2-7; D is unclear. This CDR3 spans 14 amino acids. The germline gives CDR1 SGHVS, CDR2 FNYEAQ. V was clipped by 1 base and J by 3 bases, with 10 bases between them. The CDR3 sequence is CASSLEIRSYEQYF. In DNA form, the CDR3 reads TGTGCCAGCAGCTTAGAAATCCGTAGCTACGAGCAGTACTTC.

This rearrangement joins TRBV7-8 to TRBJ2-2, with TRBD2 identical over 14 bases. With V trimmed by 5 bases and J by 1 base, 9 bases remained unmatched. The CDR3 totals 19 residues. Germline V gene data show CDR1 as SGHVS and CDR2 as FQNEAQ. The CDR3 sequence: CASSARRLAGGMNTGELFF. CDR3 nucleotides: TGTGCCAGCAGCGCCCGACGACTAGCGGGAGGGATGAACACCGGGGAGCTGTTTTTT.

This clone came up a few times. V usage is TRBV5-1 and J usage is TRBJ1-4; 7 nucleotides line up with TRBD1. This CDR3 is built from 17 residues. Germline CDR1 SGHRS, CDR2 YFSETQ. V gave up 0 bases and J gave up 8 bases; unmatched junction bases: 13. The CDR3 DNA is TGCGCCAGCAGCTTGGGCCCCACAGGGGTATCGGAGGAAAAACTGTTTTTT. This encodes CASSLGPTGVSEEKLFF.

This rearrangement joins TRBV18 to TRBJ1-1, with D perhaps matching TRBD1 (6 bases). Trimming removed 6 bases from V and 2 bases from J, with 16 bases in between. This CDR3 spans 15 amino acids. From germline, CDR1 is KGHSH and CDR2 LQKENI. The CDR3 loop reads CASSPRLGQNTEAFF. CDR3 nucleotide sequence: TGTGCCAGCTCCCCAAGATTGGGACAAAACACTGAAGCTTTCTTT. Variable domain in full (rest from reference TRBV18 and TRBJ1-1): NAGVMQNPRHLVRRRGQEARLRCSPMKGHSHVYWYRQLPEEGLKFMVYLQKENIIDESGMPKERFSAEFPKEGPSILRIQQVVRGDSAAYFCASSPRLGQNTEAFFGQGTRLTVV.

This CDR3 is CASSPGTSGRNEQFF. The CDR3 region has the DNA TGCGCCAGCAGCCCGGGGACTAGCGGGAGGAATGAGCAGTTCTTC. The chain links TRBV5-1 to TRBJ2-1, with 15 bases fitting TRBD2. This CDR3 contains 15 residues. The germline V gene encodes CDR1 SGHRS and CDR2 YFSETQ. Trimming at V came to 4 bases and at J to 7 bases, leaving 3 bases not matched to a gene.

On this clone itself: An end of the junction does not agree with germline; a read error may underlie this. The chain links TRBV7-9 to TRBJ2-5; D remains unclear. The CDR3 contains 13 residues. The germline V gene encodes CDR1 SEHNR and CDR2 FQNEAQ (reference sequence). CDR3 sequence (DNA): TGTTCCAGCAGCTTAGGTTCGGGAGAGACCCAGTACTTC. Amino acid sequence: CSSSLGSGETQYF. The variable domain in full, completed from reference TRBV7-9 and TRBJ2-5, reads DTGVSQNPRHKITKRGQNVTFRCDPISEHNRLYWYRQTLGQGPEFLTYFQNEAQLEKSRLLSDRFSAERPKGSFSTLEIQRTEQGDSAMYLCSSSLGSGETQYFGPGTRLLVL.

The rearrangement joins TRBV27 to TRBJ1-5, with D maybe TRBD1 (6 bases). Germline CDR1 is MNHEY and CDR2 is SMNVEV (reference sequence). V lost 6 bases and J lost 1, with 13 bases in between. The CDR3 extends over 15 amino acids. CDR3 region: CASRAATGSNQPQHF. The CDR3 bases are TGTGCCAGCAGAGCAGCCACAGGGAGCAATCAGCCCCAGCATTTT.

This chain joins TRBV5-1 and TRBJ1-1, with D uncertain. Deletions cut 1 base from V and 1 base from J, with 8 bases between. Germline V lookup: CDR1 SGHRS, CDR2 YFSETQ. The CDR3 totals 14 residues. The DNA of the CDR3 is TGCGCCAGCAGCTTGCGGTCAGGGAACACTGAAGCTTTCTTT. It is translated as CASSLRSGNTEAFF.

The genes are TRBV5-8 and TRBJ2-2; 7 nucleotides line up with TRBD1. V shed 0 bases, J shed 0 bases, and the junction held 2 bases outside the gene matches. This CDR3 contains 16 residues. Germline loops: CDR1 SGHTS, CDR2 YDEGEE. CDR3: CASSLGQGTNTGELFF. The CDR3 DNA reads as TGTGCCAGCAGCTTGGGACAGGGAACGAACACCGGGGAGCTGTTTTTT.

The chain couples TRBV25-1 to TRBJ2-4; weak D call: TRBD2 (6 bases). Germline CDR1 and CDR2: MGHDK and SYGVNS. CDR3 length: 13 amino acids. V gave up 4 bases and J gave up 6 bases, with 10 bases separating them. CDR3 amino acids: CASSARGLNIQYF. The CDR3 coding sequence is TGTGCCAGCAGTGCCCGGGGACTAAACATTCAGTACTTC.

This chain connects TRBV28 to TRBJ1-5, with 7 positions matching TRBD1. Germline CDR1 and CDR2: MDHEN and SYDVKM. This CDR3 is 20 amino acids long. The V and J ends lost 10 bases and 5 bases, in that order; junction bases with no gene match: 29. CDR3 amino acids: CATTPGVRPHYWDRDQPQHF. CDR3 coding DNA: TGTGCCACCACCCCCGGGGTCCGACCTCATTACTGGGACAGAGATCAGCCCCAGCATTTT.

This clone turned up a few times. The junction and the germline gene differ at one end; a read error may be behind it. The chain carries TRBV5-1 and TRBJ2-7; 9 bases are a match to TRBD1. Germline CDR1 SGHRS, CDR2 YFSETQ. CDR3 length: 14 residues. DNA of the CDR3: TGCGCCAGCAGCTTGCAGAATCCGGGGACAGGGACTCGATTC. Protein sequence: CASSLQNPGTGTRF.

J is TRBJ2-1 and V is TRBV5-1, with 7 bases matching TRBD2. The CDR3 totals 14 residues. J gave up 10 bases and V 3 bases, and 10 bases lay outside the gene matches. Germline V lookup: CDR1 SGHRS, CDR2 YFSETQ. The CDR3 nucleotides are TGCGCCAGCAGCTCCCTAGTGGGAGGGGACGAGCAGTTCTTC. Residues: CASSSLVGGDEQFF. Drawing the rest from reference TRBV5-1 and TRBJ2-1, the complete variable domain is KAGVTQTPRYLIKTRGQQVTLSCSPISGHRSVSWYQQTPGQGLQFLFEYFSETQRNKGNFPGRFSGRQFSNSRSEMNVSTLELGDSALYLCASSSLVGGDEQFFGPGTRLTVL.

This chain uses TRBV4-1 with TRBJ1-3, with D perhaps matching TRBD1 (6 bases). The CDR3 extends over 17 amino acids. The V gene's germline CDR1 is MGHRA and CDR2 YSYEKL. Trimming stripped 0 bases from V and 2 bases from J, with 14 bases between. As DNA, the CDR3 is TGCGCCAGCAGCCAAGAAGGAATGAAGGGGGCTGGAAACACCATATATTTT. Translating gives CASSQEGMKGAGNTIYF.

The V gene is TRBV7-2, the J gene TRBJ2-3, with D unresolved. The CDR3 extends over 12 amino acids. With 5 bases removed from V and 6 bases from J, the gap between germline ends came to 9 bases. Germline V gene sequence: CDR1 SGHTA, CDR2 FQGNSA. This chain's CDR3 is CASSPTRDTQYF. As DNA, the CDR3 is TGTGCCAGCAGCCCTACTCGGGATACGCAGTATTTT.

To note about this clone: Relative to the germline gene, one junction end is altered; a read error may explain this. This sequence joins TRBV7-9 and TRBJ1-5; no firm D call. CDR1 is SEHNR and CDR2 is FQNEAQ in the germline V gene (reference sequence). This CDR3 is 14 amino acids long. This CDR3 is CASSLRGGNHPQHF. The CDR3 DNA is TGTGCCAGCAGCTTACGGGGAGGGAATCATCCCCAGCATTTT.

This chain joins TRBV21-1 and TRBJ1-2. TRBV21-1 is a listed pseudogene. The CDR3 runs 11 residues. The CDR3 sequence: CASSKGGGYTF. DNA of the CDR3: TGTGCCAGCAGCAAAGGCGGGGGGTACACCTTC.

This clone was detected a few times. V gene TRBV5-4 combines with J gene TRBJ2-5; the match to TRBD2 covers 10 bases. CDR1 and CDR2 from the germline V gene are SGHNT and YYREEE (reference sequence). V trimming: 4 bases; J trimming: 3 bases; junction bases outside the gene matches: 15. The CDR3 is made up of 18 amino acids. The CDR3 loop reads CASSLDGASGSWEETQYF. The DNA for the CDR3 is TGTGCCAGCAGCCTAGATGGGGCTAGCGGGAGTTGGGAAGAGACCCAGTACTTC.

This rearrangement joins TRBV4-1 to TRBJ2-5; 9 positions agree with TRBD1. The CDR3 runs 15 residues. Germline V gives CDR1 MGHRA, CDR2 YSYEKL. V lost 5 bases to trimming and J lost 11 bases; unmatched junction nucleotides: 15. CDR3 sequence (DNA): TGCGCCAGCAGCGCCGGGACAGGGCCTCATTACGGGCAGTACTTC. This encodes CASSAGTGPHYGQYF.

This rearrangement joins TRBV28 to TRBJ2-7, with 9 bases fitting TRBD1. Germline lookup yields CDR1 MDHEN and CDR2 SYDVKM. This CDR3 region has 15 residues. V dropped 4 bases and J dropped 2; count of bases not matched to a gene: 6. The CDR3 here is CASSSGTGTTYEQYF. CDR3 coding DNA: TGTGCCAGCAGTTCCGGGACAGGGACTACCTACGAGCAGTACTTC.

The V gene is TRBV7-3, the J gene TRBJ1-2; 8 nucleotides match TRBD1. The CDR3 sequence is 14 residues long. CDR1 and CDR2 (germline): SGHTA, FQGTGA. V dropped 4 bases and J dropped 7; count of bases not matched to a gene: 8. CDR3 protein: CASSSLTGEVGYTF. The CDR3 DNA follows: TGTGCCAGCAGCTCCCTGACAGGGGAGGTTGGCTACACCTTC.

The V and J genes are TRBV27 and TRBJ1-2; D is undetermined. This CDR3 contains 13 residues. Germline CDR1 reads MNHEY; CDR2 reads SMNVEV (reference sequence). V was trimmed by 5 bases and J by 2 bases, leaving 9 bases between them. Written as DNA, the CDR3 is TGTGCCAGCAGTCCGCAGCGGAACTATGGCTACACCTTC. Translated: CASSPQRNYGYTF.

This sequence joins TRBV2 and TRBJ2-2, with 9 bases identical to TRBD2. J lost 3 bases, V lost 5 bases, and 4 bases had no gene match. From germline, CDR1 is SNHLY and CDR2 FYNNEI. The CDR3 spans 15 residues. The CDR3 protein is CASSLAGVYTGELFF. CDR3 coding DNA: TGTGCCAGCAGTTTAGCGGGAGTGTACACCGGGGAGCTGTTTTTT.

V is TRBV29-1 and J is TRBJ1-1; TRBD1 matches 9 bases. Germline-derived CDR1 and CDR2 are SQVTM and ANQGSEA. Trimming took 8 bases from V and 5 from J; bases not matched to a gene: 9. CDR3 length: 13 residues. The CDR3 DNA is TGCAGCTCAAACAGGGGGCGCGGGACTGAAGCTTTCTTT. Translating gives CSSNRGRGTEAFF.

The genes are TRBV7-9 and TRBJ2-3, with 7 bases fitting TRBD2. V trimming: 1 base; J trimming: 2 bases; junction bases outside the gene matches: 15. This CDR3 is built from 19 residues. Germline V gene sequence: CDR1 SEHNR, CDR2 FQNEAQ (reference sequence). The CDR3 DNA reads TGTGCCAGCAGCTTAGGTCGGCTAGCGGATATCCGACTCACAGATACGCAGTATTTT. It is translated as CASSLGRLADIRLTDTQYF.

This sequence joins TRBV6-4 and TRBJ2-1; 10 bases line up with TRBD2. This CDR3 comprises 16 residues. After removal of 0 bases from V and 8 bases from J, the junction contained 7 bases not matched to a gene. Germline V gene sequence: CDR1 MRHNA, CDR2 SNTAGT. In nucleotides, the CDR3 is TGTGCCAGCAGTGACTCAGCGGGAGGGCCAGTCGATGAGCAGTTCTTC. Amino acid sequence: CASSDSAGGPVDEQFF.

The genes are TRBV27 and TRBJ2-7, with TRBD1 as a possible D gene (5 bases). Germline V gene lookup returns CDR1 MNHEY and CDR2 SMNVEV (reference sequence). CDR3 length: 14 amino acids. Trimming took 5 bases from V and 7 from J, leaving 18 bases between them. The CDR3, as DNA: TGTGCCAGCAGTGCTGGGGCCAACCTCAGAGAGCAGTACTTC. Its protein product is CASSAGANLREQYF.

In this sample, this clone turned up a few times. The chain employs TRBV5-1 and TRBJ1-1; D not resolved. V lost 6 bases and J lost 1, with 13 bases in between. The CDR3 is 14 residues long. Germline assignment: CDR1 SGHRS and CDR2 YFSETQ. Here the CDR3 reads CASKLLEGNTEAFF. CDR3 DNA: TGCGCCAGCAAACTATTGGAAGGGAACACTGAAGCTTTCTTT.

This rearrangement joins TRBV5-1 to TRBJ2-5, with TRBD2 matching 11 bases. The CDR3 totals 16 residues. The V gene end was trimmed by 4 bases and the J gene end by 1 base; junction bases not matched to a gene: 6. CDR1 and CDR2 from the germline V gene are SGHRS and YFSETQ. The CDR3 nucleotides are TGCGCCAGCAGCGTAGCTAGCGGGAGGTCCCAAGAGACCCAGTACTTC. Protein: CASSVASGRSQETQYF.